These 31 T cell receptor beta chains were all obtained from the same sample, sequenced in a study of beta chain features in type 1 diabetes. Expressed TCRB transcripts were sequenced because the isolated RNA had all been reverse transcribed beforehand. Profiling relied on immunoSEQ multiplex PCR, and the TCRdb table lists in-frame clones only, not all of them. The sample shows about 620,000 clones, about 16% of them seen only once. The specimen was naive CD4+ T cells from blood. These receptors were taken from a man aged 18-30 years in good health.

This clone appeared a few times. The chain has TRBV27 and TRBJ2-3; 9 bases map to TRBD2. The CDR3 extends over 16 amino acids. Germline V gene sequence: CDR1 MNHEY, CDR2 SMNVEV (reference sequence). With V trimmed by 4 bases and J by 4 bases, 9 bases remained unmatched. DNA for the CDR3: TGTGCCAGCAGTTCTCCCCGCGGGGGGGCCTCAGATACGCAGTATTTT. Translation gives CASSSPRGGASDTQYF.

The table lists this clone with a few counts. V is TRBV29-1 and J is TRBJ1-1; no definite D call. The V end lost 5 bases, the J end lost 1 base, and 14 bases lay between the germline ends. The V gene's germline CDR1 is SQVTM and CDR2 ANQGSEA. This CDR3 has 14 residues. CDR3 nucleotide sequence: TGCAGCGTTCTCACTAGGACGGGGAACACTGAAGCTTTCTTT. Encoded protein: CSVLTRTGNTEAFF.

The table lists this clone with a few counts. J is TRBJ2-5 and V is TRBV11-1; TRBD1 matches 7 bases. CDR3 length: 15 amino acids. J was trimmed by 4 bases and V by 0 bases; bases with no gene match: 5. Germline-derived CDR1 and CDR2 are SGHAT and FQDESV (reference sequence). The CDR3 nucleotides read TGTGCCAGCAGCTTAGCGACAGGGAGTGGAGAGACCCAGTACTTC. Translated, it gives CASSLATGSGETQYF.

V usage is TRBV28 and J usage is TRBJ1-5, with unresolved D. Trimming shortened V by 3 bases and J by 6 bases, and 12 bases separated the two germline ends. Germline V gene sequence: CDR1 MDHEN, CDR2 SYDVKM. The CDR3 is 14 amino acids. This chain's CDR3 is CASSFGGIAQPQHF. DNA of the CDR3: TGTGCCAGCAGTTTTGGTGGGATAGCTCAGCCCCAGCATTTT.

The chain combines TRBV2 with TRBJ2-5; D is perhaps TRBD1 (5 bases). The germline CDR1 and CDR2 sequences are SNHLY and FYNNEI. This CDR3 is 16 amino acids long. Trimming stripped 6 bases from V and 7 bases from J, with 24 bases between. The CDR3 nucleotides read TGTGCCAGCAGCGTCAGGGATTTGGCTGGATTTGTGACCCAGTACTTC. Its protein is CASSVRDLAGFVTQYF.

This rearrangement joins TRBV11-2 to TRBJ2-7; possibly TRBD1 or TRBD2 for D (6 bases each). The CDR3 runs 16 residues. V was clipped by 1 base and J by 6 bases, with 19 bases between them. From germline, CDR1 is SGHAT and CDR2 FQNNGV. CDR3 sequence reads: CASSLAPPGGAGEQYF. CDR3 coding DNA: TGTGCCAGCAGCTTAGCCCCTCCCGGGGGCGCGGGCGAGCAGTACTTC.

The genes are TRBV7-2 and TRBJ2-5; 9 bases line up with TRBD2. Per the germline V gene, CDR1 is SGHTA and CDR2 is FQGNSA. With V trimmed by 6 bases and J by 2 bases, 10 bases remained unmatched. CDR3 length: 16 amino acids. The CDR3, as DNA: TGTGCCAGCAGGCTACCGGGACTAGCTAGACAAGAGACCCAGTACTTC. Translation gives CASRLPGLARQETQYF.

V is TRBV10-3 and J is TRBJ2-5; D is tentatively TRBD1 or TRBD2 (5 bases each). Trimming stripped 3 bases from V and 5 bases from J, with 10 bases between. The CDR3 totals 13 residues. Looked up from germline, CDR1 is ENHRY and CDR2 is SYGVKD. The CDR3: CAISDRDGETQYF. The DNA of the CDR3 is TGTGCCATCAGTGACCGGGACGGCGAGACCCAGTACTTC.

The rearrangement joins TRBV28 to TRBJ1-2, with a possible D match to TRBD1 (6 bases). V lost 6 bases, J lost 5 bases, and 16 bases lay in between. The CDR3 runs 14 residues. Looked up from germline, CDR1 is MDHEN and CDR2 is SYDVKM. The CDR3 bases are TGTGCCAGCAGGGGCGGTCAAACAGGGTATGGCTACACCTTC. It yields the protein CASRGGQTGYGYTF.

Remarks on this clone: Sequence at one end of the junction differs from germline and may be a read error. V gene TRBV11-2 combines with J gene TRBJ1-2, with no clear D. The CDR3 sequence is 14 residues long. Germline assignment: CDR1 SGHAT and CDR2 FQNNGV. The DNA for the CDR3 is TGTGCCAGCGGCTTGGGGATGGGATCGGATGGCTACACCTTC. This encodes CASGLGMGSDGYTF.

The rearrangement uses TRBV11-2 and TRBJ2-1, with 9 bases aligning to TRBD2. CDR3 length: 15 residues. The V gene's germline CDR1 is SGHAT and CDR2 FQNNGV. J lost 7 bases, V lost 6 bases, and 10 bases had no gene match. The CDR3 is CASSNTSGFLNEQFF. As DNA, the CDR3 is TGTGCCAGCAGTAATACTAGCGGGTTTCTAAATGAGCAGTTCTTC.

In this sample, this clone turned up a few times. The chain carries TRBV6-6 and TRBJ1-1; D gene unclear. V lost 6 bases, J lost 4 bases, and 15 bases lay in between. This CDR3 comprises 14 residues. The germline V gene has CDR1 MNHNY and CDR2 SVGAGI (reference sequence). The CDR3 sequence is CASRANRVGTEAFF. CDR3 nucleotide sequence: TGTGCCAGCAGAGCCAACCGGGTGGGCACTGAAGCTTTCTTT.

This clone was detected a few times. This chain joins TRBV29-1 and TRBJ2-7; tentative D call: TRBD1 (6 bases). V dropped 6 bases and J dropped 1 base, with 13 bases sitting between them. Germline CDR1 SQVTM, CDR2 ANQGSEA. This CDR3 is built from 13 residues. DNA for the CDR3: TGCAGCGTGACCGGGACATTGTCCTACGAGCAGTACTTC. Its translation: CSVTGTLSYEQYF.

V and J are TRBV6-6 and TRBJ2-5, with TRBD1 identical over 10 bases. Looked up from germline, CDR1 is MNHNY and CDR2 is SVGAGI (reference sequence). This CDR3 comprises 16 residues. Unmatched junction bases numbered 11, after V lost 6 bases and J lost 4 bases. Here the CDR3 reads CASSPPGQGRRETQYF. CDR3 coding DNA: TGTGCCAGCAGCCCCCCGGGACAGGGGAGGCGAGAGACCCAGTACTTC.

In its sample, this clone was seen a few times. This rearrangement joins TRBV9 to TRBJ1-2, with D uncertain. The CDR3 has 17 amino acids. V was shortened by 4 bases and J by 3 bases, with 22 bases between the two germline ends. Germline CDR1 reads SGDLS; CDR2 reads YYNGEE. This CDR3 reads CASSLLGRMKVDYGYTF. CDR3 nucleotides: TGTGCCAGCAGCCTCCTAGGACGCATGAAGGTCGACTATGGCTACACCTTC.

About this clone itself: Other nucleotide sequences from this sample produce the same CDR3. CDR3 nucleotide sequence: TGTGCCAGCTCACCGCCATCTTCCTACGAGCAGTACTTC. It yields the protein CASSPPSSYEQYF. This rearrangement joins TRBV18 to TRBJ2-7, with D unclear. The CDR3 has 13 residues. V lost 3 bases and J lost 1, with 7 bases in between. Germline CDR1 is KGHSH and CDR2 is LQKENI.

This clone was seen more than once but under ten times. The chain couples TRBV27 to TRBJ1-2; the D is unclear. V lost 4 bases and J 5 bases, leaving 14 bases between the germline ends. The CDR3 has 14 residues. Per the germline V gene, CDR1 is MNHEY and CDR2 is SMNVEV (reference sequence). In DNA, the CDR3 is TGTGCCAGCAGTTACGGAGGGAAAGGGTATGGCTACACCTTC. Protein product: CASSYGGKGYGYTF.

This clone turned up a few times. The rearrangement joins TRBV4-2 to TRBJ2-2, with D perhaps TRBD1 (5 bases). Germline lookup yields CDR1 LGHNA and CDR2 YNFKEQ. Between the trimmed V and J ends, which lost 0 bases and 8 bases, there was a span of 13 bases. The CDR3 runs 15 residues. CDR3 sequence (DNA): TGTGCCAGCAGCCAAGATACAGGTTCCGGGGGGGAGCTGTTTTTT. Protein: CASSQDTGSGGELFF.

The rearrangement links TRBV6-5 to TRBJ1-1, with TRBD1 matching 7 bases. Unmatched junction bases numbered 11, after V lost 5 bases and J lost 5 bases. Per germline, CDR1 MNHEY and CDR2 SVGAGI. The CDR3 contains 15 residues. In DNA form, the CDR3 reads TGTGCCAGCAGTCCTAATCGAGGGGGCTGGACTGAAGCTTTCTTT. This gives the protein CASSPNRGGWTEAFF.

This clone was counted only a few times. J is TRBJ2-6 and V is TRBV7-7; D is unresolved. This CDR3 comprises 14 residues. From germline, CDR1 is SSHAT and CDR2 FNYEAQ (reference sequence). V lost 5 bases and J 2 bases, leaving 7 bases between the germline ends. The CDR3 region is CASSGEAGANVLTF. CDR3 nucleotide sequence: TGTGCCAGCAGCGGTGAGGCTGGGGCCAACGTCCTGACTTTC.

This chain connects TRBV7-9 to TRBJ2-5; D unresolved. Trimming took off 1 base at V and 6 bases at J, with 3 bases between the two ends. Germline lookup yields CDR1 SEHNR and CDR2 FQNEAQ (reference sequence). This CDR3 region has 11 residues. CDR3 in amino acids: CASSLEKTQYF. Here the CDR3 DNA reads TGTGCCAGCAGCTTAGAGAAGACCCAGTACTTC.

The sample holds a few counts of this clone. This chain links TRBV5-1 with TRBJ2-3; the match to TRBD2 covers 8 bases. The J segment lost 1 base and the V segment lost 1 base, leaving 5 bases of the junction unmatched. Germline lookup yields CDR1 SGHRS and CDR2 YFSETQ. The CDR3 is 16 amino acids. Written as DNA, the CDR3 is TGCGCCAGCAGCTTGCCGGCACTAGCGGGCACAGATACGCAGTATTTT. Translating gives CASSLPALAGTDTQYF.

V and J are TRBV6-6 and TRBJ2-7; D tentatively reads TRBD1 or TRBD2 (5 bases each). V lost 0 bases, J lost 10 bases, and 19 bases lay in between. In germline, CDR1 is MNHNY, CDR2 SVGAGI (reference sequence). CDR3 length equals 15 residues. The CDR3 DNA follows: TGTGCCAGCAGTTACTCGAGGGGCAGCTATCGCCCACAGTACTTC. Translated: CASSYSRGSYRPQYF.

The V and J genes are TRBV28 and TRBJ2-4; possibly TRBD1 or TRBD2 for D (5 bases each). Trimming pared 5 bases from V and 6 bases from J, leaving 11 bases between. This CDR3 has 13 residues. CDR1 is MDHEN, CDR2 SYDVKM, per germline. CDR3 DNA sequence: TGTGCCAGCAGTGGGGGTCCGGTAAACATTCAGTACTTC. It is translated as CASSGGPVNIQYF.

This clone appeared a few times. The chain carries TRBV7-2 and TRBJ1-5; D is unresolved. CDR3 length equals 13 residues. Per the germline V gene, CDR1 is SGHTA and CDR2 is FQGNSA. Trimming left V 5 bases short and J 6 bases short, with 11 bases between. The CDR3 region has the DNA TGTGCCAGCAGCGTCGGTACGCTTCAGCCCCAGCATTTT. Translating gives CASSVGTLQPQHF. Looking up the rest from reference TRBV7-2 and TRBJ1-5 gives the full variable domain: GAGVSQSPSNKVTEKGKDVELRCDPISGHTALYWYRQSLGQGLEFLIYFQGNSAPDKSGLPSDRFSAERTGGSVSTLTIQRTQQEDSAVYLCASSVGTLQPQHFGDGTRLSIL.

This clone appeared a few times. The chain has TRBV2 and TRBJ1-2; D is uncertain. This CDR3 is 12 amino acids long. V was pared by 6 bases and J by 5 bases, with 10 bases between. Looked up from germline, CDR1 is SNHLY and CDR2 is FYNNEI. CDR3: CASSVFSYGYTF. The CDR3 DNA sequence: TGTGCCAGCAGCGTATTTTCTTATGGCTACACCTTC.

This chain links TRBV18 with TRBJ2-1, with D perhaps being TRBD1 or TRBD2 (5 bases each). The length of the CDR3 is 15 residues. The germline V gene has CDR1 KGHSH and CDR2 LQKENI. Trimming pared 3 bases from V and 8 bases from J, leaving 17 bases between. The CDR3 DNA reads TGTGCCAGCTCACCTCCGGGACGCCCTGGGGATGAGCAGTTCTTC. This codes for CASSPPGRPGDEQFF.

The chain joins TRBV2 to TRBJ1-5; D is perhaps TRBD1 (5 bases). Germline CDR1 reads SNHLY; CDR2 reads FYNNEI. Between the trimmed V and J ends, which lost 5 bases and 6 bases, there was a span of 11 bases. The CDR3 spans 13 residues. The CDR3 nucleotides are TGTGCCAGCAGTTCACGGGGCTCTCAGCCCCAGCATTTT. Protein: CASSSRGSQPQHF.

This clone has a handful of counts. The V and J genes are TRBV5-6 and TRBJ1-1; D is ambiguous. The CDR3 runs to 15 residues. Trimming removed 3 bases from V and 2 bases from J, with 14 bases in between. From germline, CDR1 is SGHDT and CDR2 YYEEEE. CDR3 loop: CASSWNIRVNTEAFF. Written as DNA, the CDR3 is TGTGCCAGCAGCTGGAACATAAGGGTTAACACTGAAGCTTTCTTT. The complete variable domain, with remaining parts taken from reference TRBV5-6 and TRBJ1-1, reads DAGVTQSPTHLIKTRGQQVTLRCSPKSGHDTVSWYQQALGQGPQFIFQYYEEEERQRGNFPDRFSGHQFPNYSSELNVNALLLGDSALYLCASSWNIRVNTEAFFGQGTRLTVV.

This clone was detected a few times. This sequence joins TRBV9 and TRBJ2-1, with TRBD2 identical over 12 bases. CDR1 and CDR2 (germline): SGDLS, YYNGEE. The CDR3 has 20 residues. V lost 3 bases and J lost 0; bases outside the gene matches: 13. CDR3 DNA sequence: TGTGCCAGCAGCGGGCCCCTAGCGGGGGGGCCAAGGCGCTCCTACAATGAGCAGTTCTTC. Translated, it gives CASSGPLAGGPRRSYNEQFF.

The gene calls are TRBV7-2 and TRBJ2-7; 9 bases map to TRBD1. The V gene end was trimmed by 3 bases and the J gene end by 4 bases; junction bases not matched to a gene: 4. The CDR3 is 14 amino acids. The V gene's germline CDR1 is SGHTA and CDR2 FQGNSA. This CDR3 reads CASSFGTGIYEQYF. In nucleotides, the CDR3 is TGTGCCAGCAGCTTCGGGACAGGGATATACGAGCAGTACTTC.